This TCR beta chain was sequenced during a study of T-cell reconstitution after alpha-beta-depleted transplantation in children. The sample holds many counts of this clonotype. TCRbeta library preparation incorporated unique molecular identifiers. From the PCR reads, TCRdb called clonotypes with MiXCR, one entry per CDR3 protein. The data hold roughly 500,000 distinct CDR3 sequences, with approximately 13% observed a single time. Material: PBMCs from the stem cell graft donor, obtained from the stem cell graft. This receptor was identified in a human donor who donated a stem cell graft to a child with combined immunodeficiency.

CDR3 DNA: TGTGCCAGCAGTAAAACAGGGGGCGCAGGCTATGGCTACACCTTC. As protein: CASSKTGGAGYGYTF. The genes are TRBV27 and TRBJ1-2; 9 positions agree with TRBD1. The CDR3 is 15 amino acids. Germline-derived CDR1 and CDR2 are MNHEY and SMNVEV (reference sequence). Trimming at V came to 5 bases and at J to 4 bases, leaving 8 bases not matched to a gene.